This T cell receptor (beta chain) was sequenced during a study of cytomegalovirus exposure and HLA in healthy donors (dated by TCRdb to about 2017). About the study as a whole: An earlier analysis of a few hundred of the donors reported about 260 Gb of sequence data and 90 million to 120 million unique TCR beta sequences obtained from roughly 170 million T cells. The study profiled the T cell repertoires of fewer than 850 subjects by immunosequencing and related them to cytomegalovirus serostatus. To predict cytomegalovirus infection status, the study combined high-throughput TCR immunosequencing, statistical association of individual TCRs with disease status, and machine learning. In the later analysis, no new phenotypic data were used to find candidate immune exposures; instead, reliance was placed on TCR beta sequences and their occurrence across donors. Four to six DR-DQ haplotypes were handled as single units for association and clustering, since linkage in the cohort was strong. Besides the first cohort of around 700 subjects, a separate validation cohort made up of roughly 120 different subjects was used. Class I and class II HLA loci were covered by the typing at four-digit resolution. The number of donors typed differed by locus, with about 629-630 for A, B, C, DRB1 and DQB1, roughly 520 for DQA1, 600 to 610 for DPA1, and around 450 for DPB1. In a later genetic analysis, genome-wide SNP genotypes for about three fifths of the roughly 670 donors were used, and that subset was treated as a discovery cohort. Across around 400 genotyped donors of the cohort, an average of 235,054 unique TCR beta nucleotide sequences per donor were sequenced, and about a sixth of those sequences were non-productive. The study aimed to test whether cataloging public T cell receptors could reveal signatures of past pathogen exposure. An early release that covered roughly 600 HLA-typed donors contained around 330 gigabases of sequencing data and about 84 million unique TCR sequences. To study patterns of TCR occurrence, a later analysis re-analyzed previously published TCR beta repertoires from more than 550 donors and added high-resolution HLA genotyping. Among the roughly 390 genotyped donors, approximately 77% belonged to the genetic ancestry cluster associated with self-reported Caucasian donors. An earlier analysis of 587 of the donors used high-throughput TCR beta sequencing to judge whether each TCR beta V gene segment behaved as functional or pseudogenic. Alongside the repertoire data, information on donor age, sex, ethnicity and CMV serostatus was compiled. All discovery cohort repertoires had been generated on a single sequencing platform. Overall results and qualifications from the work: Because counts were too low, fewer than 20 rarely observed V segments, including chromosome 9 orphons, were excluded from the earlier analysis of 587 of the donors. Correlated functional status among segregating V segments might reflect linkage disequilibrium, but an unknown experimental factor could not be ruled out. A cluster of highly shared sequence variants was judged likely to represent a technical artifact of the sequencing pipeline. In a later analysis, HLA-associated TCR beta chains were found to be more clonally expanded and to have lower generation probabilities than equally common non-associated chains. In an earlier analysis of approximately 600 of the donors, most TCR beta V segments were observed in productive rearrangements about 87% or about 30% of the time, broadly matching IMGT annotations. A further reported finding was that TCR beta sequences accurately predicted the HLA-A and HLA-B alleles for most subjects in the first cohort. Some IMGT-functional V segments, including TRBV6-2 and TRBV6-3, could not be distinguished by the 87-base-pair reads and were therefore excluded. HLA typing was unavailable for some donors at each locus, so association tests used only the typed subset. It was suggested by the authors that the approach could potentially be generalized to other disease states and immunological phenotypes. For the cohort, immune exposure information was limited to CMV serostatus. According to a later analysis, TCR association rates differed among HLA loci, with DRB1 alleles showing the most associated TCRs and HLA-C alleles showing the fewest. Sequencing depth was assumed to be roughly uniform across donors in the presence/absence analyses, though that assumption may not hold. Strong co-occurrence of HLA alleles, especially DR and DQ, made assigning TCR associations to individual alleles difficult. Most CMV-associated TCR beta chains appeared to be HLA-restricted in a later analysis, and the HLA associations seemed to be driven largely by CMV exposure. Most TCR sequences were seen in very few donors, while some public TCRs were found in many individuals. A later genetic analysis associated a missense DCLRE1C variant with V-gene and J-gene trimming of TCR beta chains, and an independent cohort replicated the association. In a later analysis, about 17,000 TCR beta sequences were associated with specific HLA alleles at a false discovery rate of 0.05. In this cohort, only TCR beta chains were sequenced, and detectable features were limited by the absence of alpha or paired-chain data. A later analysis reported that several top co-occurrence clusters appeared linked to parvovirus B19, influenza, CMV and Epstein-Barr virus. Compared with the approximately 600-donor mean, donors in an Asian-associated ancestry cluster had fewer N-insertions in productive TCRs, according to a later genetic analysis. A total of 150 or so TCR beta chains were listed by the study as associated with cytomegalovirus. The classifier was reported to diagnose cytomegalovirus status with high specificity and sensitivity in both the original cohort and the validation cohort. Three of the identified cytomegalovirus-associated TCR beta chains were confirmed in vitro to be specific for cytomegalovirus antigens.

Libraries were constructed by the immunoSEQ multiplex PCR assay. For the multiplex PCR, a mixture combining 60 forward primers for TCR Vbeta segments and 13 reverse primers for TCR Jbeta segments was used. Amplification of the CDR3 region of rearranged TCR beta genes was performed with a multiplex PCR assay on genomic DNA. Amplified TCR beta libraries were sequenced as 87-base-pair reads on the Illumina HiSeq System. The authors' analysis ran thus. A later analysis counted 65 million to 90 million unique TCR beta chains across the 550 to 800 repertoires, and roughly 9.9 million of these chains were shared by at least two donors. Raw reads were error-corrected and collapsed into unique sequences with a nearest-neighbor algorithm that merged closely related sequences to remove PCR and sequencing errors. V, D and J gene segments were assigned by aligning CDR3 sequences to IMGT reference sequences. For a sequence to be retained, at least a six-nucleotide match to both a V gene segment and a J gene segment was required. Rearrangements were classified as productive when the CDR3 lacked stop codons and remained in frame with V and J, and all other rearrangements were classified as non-productive. CDR3 was defined by IMGT convention, running from the second conserved V-encoded cysteine to the conserved J-encoded phenylalanine. In an earlier analysis of 550 to 650 of the donors, sequences lacking an unambiguous match to a single V gene segment were excluded. In an earlier analysis of some 590 of the donors, a V segment was called functional when productive rearrangements were above 56.7%, and segregating when the standard deviation between donors exceeded 5%. A statistical classification framework was built to diagnose cytomegalovirus status from the catalog of TCR beta chain sequences. In a later analysis, V and J genes were assigned by comparing TCR nucleotide sequences against IMGT/GENE-DB human TR gene sequences. The TCRdist pipeline was used in a later analysis to assign CDR3 sequences and most-parsimonious VDJ recombination scenarios. In a later analysis, each TCR beta chain was defined by its CDR3 amino acid sequence together with its V-gene family, and reads lacking a unique V-gene family were excluded. To address suspected cross-contamination and a sequencing artifact, a later analysis removed roughly 640 highly shared, low-generation-probability nucleotide sequences. In a later analysis, a clonal expansion index for each public chain was calculated from normalized within-repertoire ranks of inferred template counts. Generation probabilities in a later analysis came from a VDJ recombination model fitted to out-of-frame rearrangements, and those results were checked against IGoR. A later analysis scored TCR-TCR, TCR-HLA and TCR-CMV co-occurrence with hypergeometric tests, applying a repertoire-size bias correction to TCR pairs. In a later analysis, false discovery rates were estimated by permuting HLA or CMV assignments 20 times. In a later analysis, co-occurring TCRs were grouped with DBSCAN, and TCRdist sequence similarity was added when clustering was performed within HLA-allele-positive subsets. For co-occurrence clustering, repertoires with fewer than 30,000 or more than 120,000 public chains were excluded, along with four or five repertoires with anomalous nucleotide sharing. TCRdb mirrors the immuneACCESS table, restricted to in-frame sequences. Some clones are absent from its copies; in checked studies, under half trace to an unresolved V gene, and the reason for the others is unknown. The V and J calls and clone size are taken from that table; D and trimming were inferred from the DNA. The sample table lists some 120,000 clones, more than 70% of them with a count of one. Less than 0.25% of the sample is in the top ten clones.

With regard to this clone: This receptor's antigen is unknown. No clone much larger than this one lies a single base away; base qualities are absent.

CDR1 and CDR2, looked up from the germline V gene (reference sequence), are LNHNV and YYDKDF. After removal of 0 bases from V and 2 bases from J, the junction retains 2 bases not matched to a gene. The CDR3 runs 15 amino acids, cysteine and phenylalanine included. The read is trimmed to its CDR3 DNA, 45 bases read in frame from base 1. In total, approximately 700 healthy bone marrow donors made up the cohort. At the time of sampling, all cohort members were nominally healthy, though unrecorded immune exposures were likely present. The donor was CMV seronegative and was included in the group of around 320 seronegative cohort members. Each donor provided a peripheral blood sample, and peripheral blood mononuclear cells were used for TCR beta sequencing. The Qiagen DNeasy Blood Extraction Kit was used to extract genomic DNA from the blood cell samples.

Sequences were obtained from PBMCs. This clonotype was obtained from a man aged 45-60 years in good health and CMV-seronegative. The V and J genes are TRBV15 and TRBJ2-7; the central 9 bases match TRBD2. The CDR3: CATSRDVAGAYEQYF. The DNA sequence reads TGTGCCACCAGCAGAGATGTAGCGGGAGCCTACGAGCAGTACTTC.